This T cell receptor (beta chain) came from a study of CD8+ T cells in alopecia areata (dated by TCRdb to the late 2010s). Study-level background: High-throughput TCRbeta sequencing was used to examine T cell clonal expansion in alopecia areata in both the C3H/HeJ mouse model and human patients. Scalp tissue and sorted CD4+ and CD8+ peripheral blood T cells from patchy and totalis/universalis alopecia areata patients and from healthy controls were covered by human TCRbeta sequencing. Scalp clonality was compared across normal scalp (n=4), patchy alopecia areata scalp (n=8), and alopecia totalis/universalis scalp (n=8). RNA came from the PAXgene miRNA kit for fixed scalp, the miRNeasy kit for PBMCs, and the RNeasy kit for mouse skin. immunoSEQ multiplex PCR using 35 Vbeta forward primers and 13 Jbeta reverse primers was used to amplify TCRbeta CDR3 regions.

PBMCs were separated by density centrifugation and stained for CD3, CD4 and CD8, after which CD4+ and CD8+ T cells were sorted on a FACSAria. Unaffected controls provided scalp biopsies and blood samples. This clone was found a few times. Its antigen remains unidentified. No quality values exist for individual bases; no much larger clone is one base distant. Library construction relied on the immunoSEQ multiplex PCR assay. RNA was extracted from all samples and reverse transcribed into cDNA, which served as template for TCR sequencing. First-strand cDNA was synthesized using SuperScript III with a 2:1 mix of oligo-dT and random hexamers. A synthetic immune receptor repertoire was used to assess amplification bias, and residual bias was removed computationally. Concerning the study's data processing: After raw reads were preprocessed to remove errors, the CDR3 was defined following IMGT conventions as running from the conserved cysteine to phenylalanine. To get clonality, Shannon entropy was normalized by log2 of the number of productive unique TCRs and the result was subtracted from 1. Scalp TCRbeta sequences were cross-referenced with sorted blood CD4 and CD8 repertoires so that the CD4 or CD8 identity of scalp clones could be inferred. As stored in TCRdb, this immuneACCESS dataset retains in-frame rearrangements with V and J assigned. A fraction of the clones does not appear; measured against another copy, unresolved V genes explain less than half of the discrepancy, and the remainder lacks a known reason. V and J calls and clone size are given by that table; D and trimming were obtained from the DNA. In all, the sample holds 150,000 to 200,000 clones, and about 60% of those were seen once. The top ten clones comprise under 5.5% of the sample.

CDR1 and CDR2 were assigned from the germline V gene as SGDLS and YYNGEE. Germline trimming: 3 bases from V, 1 base from J; junction bases outside gene matches: 3. The CDR3 holds 15 amino acids from the cysteine to the phenylalanine. The entry retains the CDR3 DNA only, 45 bases that are in frame from base 1. General conclusions and limits of the study: Shared TCR sequences between patients were less evident than in mice, which may be partly attributable to HLA diversity in the patient population. Resident alphabeta T cells in normal human skin are also sequenced, complicating scalp TCR repertoire analysis, unlike mouse skin dominated by gammadelta T cells. Higher clonality and more expanded CD8+ clones were observed in lesional scalp than in normal scalp, particularly in alopecia totalis/universalis, a finding suggestive of antigenic drive.

This TCR was recovered from a human donor in good health. Recombination joined TRBV9 with TRBJ2-7, and TRBD2 aligns with 11 junction nucleotides. Sequencing was done on a sample of CD4+ T cells sorted from blood. The CDR3 loop reads CASSEGTSGSYEQYF. The nucleotides read TGTGCCAGCAGCGAGGGGACTAGCGGTTCCTACGAGCAGTACTTC.